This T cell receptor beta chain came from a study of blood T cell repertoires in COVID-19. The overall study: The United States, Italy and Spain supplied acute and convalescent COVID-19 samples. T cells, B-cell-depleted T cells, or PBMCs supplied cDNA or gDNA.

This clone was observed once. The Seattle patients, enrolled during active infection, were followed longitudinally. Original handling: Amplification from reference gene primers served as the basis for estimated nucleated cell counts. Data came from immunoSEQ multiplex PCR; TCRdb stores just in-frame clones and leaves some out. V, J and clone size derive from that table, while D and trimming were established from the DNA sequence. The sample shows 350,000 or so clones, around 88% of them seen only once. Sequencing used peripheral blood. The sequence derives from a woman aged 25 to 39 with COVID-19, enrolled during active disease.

The CDR3 loop reads CASSLALSSNQPQHF. The CDR3 DNA is TGTGCCAGCAGCTTGGCCTTGAGTAGCAATCAGCCCCAGCATTTT. This sequence joins TRBV5-5 and TRBJ1-5; D gene ambiguous. Trimming removed 0 bases at V and 0 bases at J, with 7 bases between. The CDR3 is 15 residues long. Germline V CDR1 and CDR2: SGHKS, YYEKEE (reference sequence).